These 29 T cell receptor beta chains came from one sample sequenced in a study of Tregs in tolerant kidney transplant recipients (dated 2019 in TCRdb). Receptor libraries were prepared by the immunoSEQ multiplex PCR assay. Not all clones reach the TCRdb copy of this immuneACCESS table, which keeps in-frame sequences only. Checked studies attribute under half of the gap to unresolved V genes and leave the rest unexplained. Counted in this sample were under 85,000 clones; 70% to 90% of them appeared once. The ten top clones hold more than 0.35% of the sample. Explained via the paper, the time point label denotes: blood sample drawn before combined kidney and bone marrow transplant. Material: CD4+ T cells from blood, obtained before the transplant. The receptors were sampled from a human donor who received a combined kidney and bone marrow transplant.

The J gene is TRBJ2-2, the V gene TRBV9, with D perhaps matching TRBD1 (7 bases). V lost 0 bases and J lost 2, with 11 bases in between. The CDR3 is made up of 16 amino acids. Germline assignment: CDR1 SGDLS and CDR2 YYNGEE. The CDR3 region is CASSVDRGLNTGELFF. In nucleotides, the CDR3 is TGTGCCAGCAGCGTAGACAGGGGACTTAACACCGGGGAGCTGTTTTTT.

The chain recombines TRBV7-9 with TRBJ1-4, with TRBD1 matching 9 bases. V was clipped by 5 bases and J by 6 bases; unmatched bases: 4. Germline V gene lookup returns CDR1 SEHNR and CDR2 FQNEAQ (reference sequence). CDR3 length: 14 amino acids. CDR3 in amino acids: CASSPQGADEKLFF. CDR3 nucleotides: TGTGCCAGCAGCCCACAGGGGGCGGATGAAAAACTGTTTTTT.

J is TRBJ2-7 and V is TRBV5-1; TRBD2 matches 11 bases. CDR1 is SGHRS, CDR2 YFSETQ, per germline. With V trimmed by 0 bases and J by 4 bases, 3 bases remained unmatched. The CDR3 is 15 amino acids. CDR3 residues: CASSLGLAGGYEQYF. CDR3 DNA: TGCGCCAGCAGCTTGGGCCTAGCGGGAGGTTACGAGCAGTACTTC.

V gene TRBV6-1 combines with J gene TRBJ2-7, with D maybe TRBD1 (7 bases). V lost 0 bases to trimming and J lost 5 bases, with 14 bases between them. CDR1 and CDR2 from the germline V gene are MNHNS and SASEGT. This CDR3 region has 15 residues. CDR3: CASSEALQGGHEQYF. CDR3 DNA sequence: TGTGCCAGCAGTGAAGCGCTTCAGGGGGGCCACGAGCAGTACTTC.

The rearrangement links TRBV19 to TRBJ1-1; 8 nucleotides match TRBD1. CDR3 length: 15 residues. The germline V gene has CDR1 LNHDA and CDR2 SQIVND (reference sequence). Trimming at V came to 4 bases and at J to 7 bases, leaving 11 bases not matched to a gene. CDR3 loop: CASSRLQIQGVEAFF. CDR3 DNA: TGTGCCAGTAGTAGATTACAAATACAGGGGGTTGAAGCTTTCTTT.

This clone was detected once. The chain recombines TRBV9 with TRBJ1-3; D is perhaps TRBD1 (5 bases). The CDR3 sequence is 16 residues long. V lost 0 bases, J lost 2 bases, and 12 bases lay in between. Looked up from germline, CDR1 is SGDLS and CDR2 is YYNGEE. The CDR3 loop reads CASSVDVRGAGNTIYF. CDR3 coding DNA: TGTGCCAGCAGCGTAGATGTGCGGGGGGCTGGAAACACCATATATTTT. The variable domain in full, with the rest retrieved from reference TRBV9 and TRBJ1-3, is DSGVTQTPKHLITATGQRVTLRCSPRSGDLSVYWYQQSLDQGLQFLIQYYNGEERAKGNILERFSAQQFPDLHSELNLSSLELGDSALYFCASSVDVRGAGNTIYFGEGSWLTVV.

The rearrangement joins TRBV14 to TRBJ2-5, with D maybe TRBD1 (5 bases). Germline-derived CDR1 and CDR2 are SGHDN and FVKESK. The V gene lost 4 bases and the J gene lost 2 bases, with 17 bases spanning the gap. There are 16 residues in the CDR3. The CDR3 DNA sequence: TGTGCCAGCAGCCCCCCTTTACTAAGGGGTCAAGAGACCCAGTACTTC. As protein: CASSPPLLRGQETQYF.

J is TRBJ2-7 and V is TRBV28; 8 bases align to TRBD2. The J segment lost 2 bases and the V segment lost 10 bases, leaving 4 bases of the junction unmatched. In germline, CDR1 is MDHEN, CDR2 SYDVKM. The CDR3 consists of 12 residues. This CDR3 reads CAISGGTYEQYF. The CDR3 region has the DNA TGTGCCATCTCGGGGGGGACCTACGAGCAGTACTTC.

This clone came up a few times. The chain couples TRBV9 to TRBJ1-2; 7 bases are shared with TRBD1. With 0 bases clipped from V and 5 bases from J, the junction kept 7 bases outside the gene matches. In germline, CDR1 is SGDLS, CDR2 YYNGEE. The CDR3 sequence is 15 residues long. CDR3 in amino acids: CASSVEVGGRYGYTF. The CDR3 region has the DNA TGTGCCAGCAGCGTAGAGGTAGGGGGCAGATATGGCTACACCTTC.

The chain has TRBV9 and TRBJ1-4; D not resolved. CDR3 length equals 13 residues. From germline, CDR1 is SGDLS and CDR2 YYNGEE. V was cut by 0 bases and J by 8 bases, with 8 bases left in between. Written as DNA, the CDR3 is TGTGCCAGCAGCGTAGTCCCGGGGGAAAAACTGTTTTTT. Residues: CASSVVPGEKLFF.

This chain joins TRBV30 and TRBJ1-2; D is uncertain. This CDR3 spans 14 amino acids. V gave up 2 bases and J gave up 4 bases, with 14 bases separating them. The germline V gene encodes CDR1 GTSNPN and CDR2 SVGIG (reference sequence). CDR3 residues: CAWSTGDFLYGYTF. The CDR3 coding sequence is TGTGCCTGGAGTACGGGAGACTTTCTCTATGGCTACACCTTC.

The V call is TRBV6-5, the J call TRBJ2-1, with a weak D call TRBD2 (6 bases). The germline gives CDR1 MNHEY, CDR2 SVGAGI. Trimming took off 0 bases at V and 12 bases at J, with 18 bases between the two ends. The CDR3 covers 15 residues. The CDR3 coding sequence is TGTGCCAGCAGTTACTCCGATTCTCTGAGGAGGGGGCAGTTCTTC. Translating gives CASSYSDSLRRGQFF.

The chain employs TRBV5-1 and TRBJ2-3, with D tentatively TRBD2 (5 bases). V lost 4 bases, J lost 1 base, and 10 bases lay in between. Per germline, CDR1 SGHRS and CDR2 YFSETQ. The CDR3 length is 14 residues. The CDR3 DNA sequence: TGCGCCAGCAGCCCGGACGGGGGCACAGATACGCAGTATTTT. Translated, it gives CASSPDGGTDTQYF.

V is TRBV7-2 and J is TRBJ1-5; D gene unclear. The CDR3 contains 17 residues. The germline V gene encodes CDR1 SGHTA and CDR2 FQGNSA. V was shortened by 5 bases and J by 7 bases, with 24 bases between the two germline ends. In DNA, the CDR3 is TGTGCCAGCAGCCCAACCCGTGTGGGAGGCTCCCGGCAGCCCCAGCATTTT. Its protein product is CASSPTRVGGSRQPQHF.

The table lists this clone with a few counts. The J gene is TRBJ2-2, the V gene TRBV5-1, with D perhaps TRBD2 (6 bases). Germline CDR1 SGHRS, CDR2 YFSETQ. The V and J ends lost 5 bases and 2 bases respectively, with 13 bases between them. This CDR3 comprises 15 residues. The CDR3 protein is CASSRELANTGELFF. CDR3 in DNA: TGCGCCAGCAGTCGGGAGCTGGCTAACACCGGGGAGCTGTTTTTT.

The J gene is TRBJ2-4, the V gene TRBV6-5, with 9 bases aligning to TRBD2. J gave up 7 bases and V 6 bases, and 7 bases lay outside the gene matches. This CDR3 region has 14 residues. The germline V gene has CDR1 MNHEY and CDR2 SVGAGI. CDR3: CASSSGRQRNIQYF. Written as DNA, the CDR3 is TGTGCCAGCAGCAGCGGGAGGCAAAGGAACATTCAGTACTTC.

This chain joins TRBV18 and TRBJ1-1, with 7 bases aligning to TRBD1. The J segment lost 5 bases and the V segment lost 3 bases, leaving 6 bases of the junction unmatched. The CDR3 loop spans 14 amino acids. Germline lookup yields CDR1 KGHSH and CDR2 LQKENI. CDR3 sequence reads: CASSPLTGLTEAFF. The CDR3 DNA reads TGTGCCAGCTCACCGTTGACAGGGTTAACTGAAGCTTTCTTT.

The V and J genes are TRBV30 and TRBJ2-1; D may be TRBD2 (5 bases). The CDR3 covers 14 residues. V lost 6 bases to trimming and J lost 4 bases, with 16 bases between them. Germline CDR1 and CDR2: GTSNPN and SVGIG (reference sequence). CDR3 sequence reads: CACPTPGIYNEQFF. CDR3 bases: TGTGCCTGCCCCACTCCCGGGATTTACAATGAGCAGTTCTTC. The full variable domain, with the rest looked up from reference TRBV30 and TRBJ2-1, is SQTIHQWPATLVQPVGSPLSLECTVEGTSNPNLYWYRQAAGRGLQLLFYSVGIGQISSEVPQNLSASRPQDRQFILSSKKLLLSDSGFYLCACPTPGIYNEQFFGPGTRLTVL.

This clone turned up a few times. CDR3 protein: CASSHPQGGAYEQYF. The CDR3 DNA follows: TGCGCCAGCAGCCACCCACAGGGGGGCGCCTACGAGCAGTACTTC. The J gene is TRBJ2-7, the V gene TRBV4-1, with TRBD1 matching over 8 bases. CDR1 and CDR2 (germline): MGHRA, YSYEKL. There are 15 residues in the CDR3. Trimming cost V 3 bases and J 2 bases; bases outside gene matches: 6.

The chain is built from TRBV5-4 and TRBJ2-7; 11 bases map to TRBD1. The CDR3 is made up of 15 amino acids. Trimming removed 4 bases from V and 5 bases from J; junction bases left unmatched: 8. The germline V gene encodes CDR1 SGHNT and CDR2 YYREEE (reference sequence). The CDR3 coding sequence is TGTGCCAGCAGCACTCCGGGACAGGGGGTTCACGAGCAGTACTTC. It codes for CASSTPGQGVHEQYF.

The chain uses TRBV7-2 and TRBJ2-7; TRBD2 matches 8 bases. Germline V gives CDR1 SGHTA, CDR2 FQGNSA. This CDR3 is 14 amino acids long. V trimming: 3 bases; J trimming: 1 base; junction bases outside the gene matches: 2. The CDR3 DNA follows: TGTGCCAGCAGCTTCACTAGCGGTTCCTACGAGCAGTACTTC. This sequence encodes CASSFTSGSYEQYF. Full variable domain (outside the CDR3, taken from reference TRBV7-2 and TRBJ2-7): GAGVSQSPSNKVTEKGKDVELRCDPISGHTALYWYRQSLGQGLEFLIYFQGNSAPDKSGLPSDRFSAERTGGSVSTLTIQRTQQEDSAVYLCASSFTSGSYEQYFGPGTRLTVT.

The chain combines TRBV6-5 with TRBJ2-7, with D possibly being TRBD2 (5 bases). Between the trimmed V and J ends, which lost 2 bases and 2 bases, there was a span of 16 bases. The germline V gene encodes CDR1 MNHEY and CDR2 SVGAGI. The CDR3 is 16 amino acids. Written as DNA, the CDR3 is TGTGCCAGCAGTTACGGCTGGCGGGTGAGCCCCTACGAGCAGTACTTC. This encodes CASSYGWRVSPYEQYF.

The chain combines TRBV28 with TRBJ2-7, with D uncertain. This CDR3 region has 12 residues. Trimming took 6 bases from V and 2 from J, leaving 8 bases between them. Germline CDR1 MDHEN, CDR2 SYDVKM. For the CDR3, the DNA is TGTGCCAGCAGCCCCCAGACCTACGAGCAGTACTTC. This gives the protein CASSPQTYEQYF.

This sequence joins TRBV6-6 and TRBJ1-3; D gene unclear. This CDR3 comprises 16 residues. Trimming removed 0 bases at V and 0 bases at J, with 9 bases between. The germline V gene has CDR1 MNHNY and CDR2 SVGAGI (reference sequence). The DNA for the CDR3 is TGTGCCAGCAGTTACTCAGCCCTTACCTCTGGAAACACCATATATTTT. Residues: CASSYSALTSGNTIYF.

Here the CDR3 reads CASSPTPYEQYF. CDR3 in DNA: TGTGCCAGCAGTCCTACGCCCTACGAGCAGTACTTC. The chain uses TRBV27 and TRBJ2-7; D is undetermined. CDR3 size: 12 residues. Germline V gives CDR1 MNHEY, CDR2 SMNVEV (reference sequence). Trimming removed 5 bases from V and 2 bases from J, with 7 bases in between.

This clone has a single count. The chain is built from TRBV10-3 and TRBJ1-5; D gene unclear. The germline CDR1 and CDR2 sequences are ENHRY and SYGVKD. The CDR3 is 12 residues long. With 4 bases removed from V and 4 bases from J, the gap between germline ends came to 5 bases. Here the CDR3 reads CAISAGNQPQHF. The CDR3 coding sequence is TGTGCCATCAGTGCGGGGAATCAGCCCCAGCATTTT.

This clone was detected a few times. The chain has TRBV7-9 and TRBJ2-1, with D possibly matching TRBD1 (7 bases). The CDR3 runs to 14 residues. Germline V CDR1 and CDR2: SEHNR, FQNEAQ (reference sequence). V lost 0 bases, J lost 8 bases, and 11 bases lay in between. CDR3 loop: CASSLAQGGDEQFF. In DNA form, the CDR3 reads TGTGCCAGCAGCTTAGCCCAGGGGGGAGATGAGCAGTTCTTC.

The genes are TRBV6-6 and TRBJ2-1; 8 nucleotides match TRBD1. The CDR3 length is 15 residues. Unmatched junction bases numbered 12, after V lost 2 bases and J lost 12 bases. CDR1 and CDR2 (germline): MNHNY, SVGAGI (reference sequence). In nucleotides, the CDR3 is TGTGCCAGCAGTTACACCACCCCTGGACAGGGTGGGCAGTTCTTC. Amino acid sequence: CASSYTTPGQGGQFF.

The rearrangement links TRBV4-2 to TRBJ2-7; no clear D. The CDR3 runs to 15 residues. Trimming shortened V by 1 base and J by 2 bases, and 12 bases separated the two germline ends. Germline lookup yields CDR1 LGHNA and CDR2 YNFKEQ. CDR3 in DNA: TGTGCCAGCAGCCAAGTTCAGGCCGATACCTACGAGCAGTACTTC. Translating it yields CASSQVQADTYEQYF.